This TCR beta chain comes out of a study of shared clonotypes between healthy human individuals. Worth noting for this clone: Other DNA sequences in this sample translate to the same CDR3.

Only CD45RO-negative cells positively selected for CCR7 counted as naive CD8 cells, so terminally differentiated effector memory CD45RA+ cells were excluded. Trimming removed 3 bases from V and 4 bases from J; junction bases left unmatched: 0. The CDR3 totals 13 residues. The V gene's germline CDR1 is SGHRS and CDR2 YFSETQ. Profiling relied on immunoSEQ multiplex PCR, and the TCRdb table lists in-frame clones only, not all of them. The sample yields about 2 million clones, over 85% seen once. The chain is built from TRBV5-1 and TRBJ2-7; 11 positions match TRBD2. The receptor was isolated from a man aged 18 to 30 in good health. Sequencing input: naive CD8+ T cells sorted from blood. CDR3 region: CASSWTSGYEQYF. Here the CDR3 DNA reads TGCGCCAGCAGCTGGACTAGCGGGTACGAGCAGTACTTC.